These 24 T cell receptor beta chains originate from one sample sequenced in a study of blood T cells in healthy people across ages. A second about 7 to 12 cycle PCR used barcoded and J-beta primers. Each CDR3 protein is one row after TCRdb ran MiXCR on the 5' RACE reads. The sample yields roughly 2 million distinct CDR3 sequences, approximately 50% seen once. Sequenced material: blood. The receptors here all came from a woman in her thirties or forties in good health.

The CDR3 DNA sequence: TGTGCCAGCAAGCAGGTCGCCTTCTATGGCTACACCTTC. It is translated as CASKQVAFYGYTF. The chain carries TRBV6-5 and TRBJ1-2; D is unclear. Trimming took off 7 bases at V and 4 bases at J, with 13 bases between the two ends. The CDR3 runs to 13 residues. CDR1 MNHEY and CDR2 SVGAGI come from the germline V gene.

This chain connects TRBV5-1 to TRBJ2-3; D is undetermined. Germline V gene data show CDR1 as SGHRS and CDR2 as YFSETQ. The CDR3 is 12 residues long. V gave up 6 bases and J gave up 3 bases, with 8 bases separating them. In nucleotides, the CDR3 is TGCGCCAGCACGGAGCATACAGATACGCAGTATTTT. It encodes CASTEHTDTQYF. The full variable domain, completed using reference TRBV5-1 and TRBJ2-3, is KAGVTQTPRYLIKTRGQQVTLSCSPISGHRSVSWYQQTPGQGLQFLFEYFSETQRNKGNFPGRFSGRQFSNSRSEMNVSTLELGDSALYLCASTEHTDTQYFGPGTRLTVL.

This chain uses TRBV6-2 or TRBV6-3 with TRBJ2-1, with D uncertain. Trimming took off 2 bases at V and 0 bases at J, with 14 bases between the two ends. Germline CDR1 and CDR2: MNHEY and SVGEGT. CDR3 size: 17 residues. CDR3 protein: CASSYIIEYGSYNEQFF. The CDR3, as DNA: TGTGCCAGCAGTTACATCATCGAGTACGGCTCCTACAATGAGCAGTTCTTC.

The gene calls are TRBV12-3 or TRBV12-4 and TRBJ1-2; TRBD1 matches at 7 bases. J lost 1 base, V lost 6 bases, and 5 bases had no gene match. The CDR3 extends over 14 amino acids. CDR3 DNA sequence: TGTGCCAGCAGCTTTAGGGGGCTTAACTATGGCTACACCTTC. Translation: CASSFRGLNYGYTF.

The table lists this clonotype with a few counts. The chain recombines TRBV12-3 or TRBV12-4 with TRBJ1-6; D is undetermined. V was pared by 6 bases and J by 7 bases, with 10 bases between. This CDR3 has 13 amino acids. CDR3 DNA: TGTGCCAGCAGAGAGTCGCGGAATTCACCCCTCCACTTT. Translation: CASRESRNSPLHF.

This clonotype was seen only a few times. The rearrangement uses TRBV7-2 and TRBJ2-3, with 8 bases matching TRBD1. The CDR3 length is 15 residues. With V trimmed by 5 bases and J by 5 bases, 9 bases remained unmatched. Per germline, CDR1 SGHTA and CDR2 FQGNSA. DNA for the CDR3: TGTGCCAGCAGCCTAAGACAGGGGTCTAGAGATACGCAGTATTTT. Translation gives CASSLRQGSRDTQYF.

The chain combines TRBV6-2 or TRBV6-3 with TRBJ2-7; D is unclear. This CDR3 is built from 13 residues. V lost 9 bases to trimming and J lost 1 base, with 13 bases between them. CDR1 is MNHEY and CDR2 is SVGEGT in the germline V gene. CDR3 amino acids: CASFSHTSYEQYF. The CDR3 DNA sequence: TGTGCCAGTTTTTCTCATACGTCCTACGAGCAGTACTTC.

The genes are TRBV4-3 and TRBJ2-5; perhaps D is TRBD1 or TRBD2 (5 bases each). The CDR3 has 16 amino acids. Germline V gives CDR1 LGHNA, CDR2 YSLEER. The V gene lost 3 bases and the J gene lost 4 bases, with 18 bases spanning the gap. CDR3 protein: CASSHSGTEVRETQYF. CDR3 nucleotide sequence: TGCGCCAGCAGCCATTCCGGGACCGAAGTACGAGAGACCCAGTACTTC.

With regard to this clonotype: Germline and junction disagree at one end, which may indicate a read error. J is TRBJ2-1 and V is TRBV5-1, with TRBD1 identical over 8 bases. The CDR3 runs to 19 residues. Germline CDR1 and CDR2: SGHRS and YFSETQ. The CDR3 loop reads CASSLRQSPSGGNDNGQFF. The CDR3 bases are TGCGCCAGCAGCTTGAGGCAGTCCCCTTCAGGGGGCAACGACAATGGGCAGTTCTTC. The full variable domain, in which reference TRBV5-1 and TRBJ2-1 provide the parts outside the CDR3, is KAGVTQTPRYLIKTRGQQVTLSCSPISGHRSVSWYQQTPGQGLQFLFEYFSETQRNKGNFPGRFSGRQFSNSRSEMNVSTLELGDSALYLCASSLRQSPSGGNDNGQFFGPGTRLTVL.

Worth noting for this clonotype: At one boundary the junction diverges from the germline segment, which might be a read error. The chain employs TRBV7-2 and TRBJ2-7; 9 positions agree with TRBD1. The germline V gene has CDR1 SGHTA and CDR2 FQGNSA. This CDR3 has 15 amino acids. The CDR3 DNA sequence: TGTGCCAGCAGCTTAGTATCGGGACAGGGCTACGGGCAGTACTTC. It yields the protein CASSLVSGQGYGQYF.

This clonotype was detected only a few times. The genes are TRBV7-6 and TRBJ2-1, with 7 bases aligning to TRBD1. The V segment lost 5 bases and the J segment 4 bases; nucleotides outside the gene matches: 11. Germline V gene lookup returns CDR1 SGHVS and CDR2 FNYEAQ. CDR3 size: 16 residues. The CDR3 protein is CASSRIPTGIYNEQFF. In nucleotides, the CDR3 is TGTGCCAGCAGCCGTATACCGACAGGGATTTACAATGAGCAGTTCTTC.

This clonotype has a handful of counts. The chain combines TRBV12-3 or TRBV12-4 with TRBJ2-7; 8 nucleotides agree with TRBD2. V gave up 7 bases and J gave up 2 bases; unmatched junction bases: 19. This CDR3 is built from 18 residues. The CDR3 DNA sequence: TGTGCCAGCAACGTTGTACCACGGGGGGGCGAAAGTACCTACGAGCAGTACTTC. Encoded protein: CASNVVPRGGESTYEQYF.

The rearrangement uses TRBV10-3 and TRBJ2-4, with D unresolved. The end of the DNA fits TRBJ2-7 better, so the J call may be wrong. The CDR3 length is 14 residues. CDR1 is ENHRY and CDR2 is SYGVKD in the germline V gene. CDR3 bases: TGTGCCATCAGTGAACTGGGCCTAGTCGACGAGCAGTACTTC. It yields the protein CAISELGLVDEQYF.

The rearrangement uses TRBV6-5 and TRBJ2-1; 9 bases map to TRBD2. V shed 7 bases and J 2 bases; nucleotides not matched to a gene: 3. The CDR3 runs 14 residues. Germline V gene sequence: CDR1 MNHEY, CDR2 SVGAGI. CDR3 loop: CASTASGAYNEQFF. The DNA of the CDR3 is TGTGCCAGCACCGCTAGCGGGGCCTACAATGAGCAGTTCTTC.

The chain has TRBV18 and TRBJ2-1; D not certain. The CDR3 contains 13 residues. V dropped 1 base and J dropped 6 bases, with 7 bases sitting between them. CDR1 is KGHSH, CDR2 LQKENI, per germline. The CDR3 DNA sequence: TGTGCCAGCTCACCACTGTCCCTCAATGAGCAGTTCTTC. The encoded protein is CASSPLSLNEQFF.

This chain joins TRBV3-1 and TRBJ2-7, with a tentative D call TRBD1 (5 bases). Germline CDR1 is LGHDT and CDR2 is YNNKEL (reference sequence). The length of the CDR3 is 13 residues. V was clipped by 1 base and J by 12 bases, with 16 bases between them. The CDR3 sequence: CASSQGLSDRRYF. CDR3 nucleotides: TGTGCCAGCAGCCAAGGGCTGAGCGACAGAAGGTACTTC.

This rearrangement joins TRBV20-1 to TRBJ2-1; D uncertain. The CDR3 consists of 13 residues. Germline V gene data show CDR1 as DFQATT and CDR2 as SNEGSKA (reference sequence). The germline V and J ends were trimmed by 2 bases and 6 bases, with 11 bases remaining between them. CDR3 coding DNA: TGCAGTGCTAGAACACCAGCCCCCAATGAGCAGTTCTTC. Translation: CSARTPAPNEQFF.

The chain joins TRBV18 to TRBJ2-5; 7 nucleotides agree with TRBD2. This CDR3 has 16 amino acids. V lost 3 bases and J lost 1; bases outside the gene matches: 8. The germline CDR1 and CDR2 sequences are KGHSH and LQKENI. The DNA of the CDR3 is TGTGCCAGCTCACCTTTGACGGGAGGAGTCCAAGAGACCCAGTACTTC. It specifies CASSPLTGGVQETQYF.

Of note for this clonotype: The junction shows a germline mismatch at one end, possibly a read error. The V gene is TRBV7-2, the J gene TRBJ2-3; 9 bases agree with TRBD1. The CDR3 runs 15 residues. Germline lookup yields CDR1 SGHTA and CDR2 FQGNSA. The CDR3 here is CVSSIQGANTDTQYF. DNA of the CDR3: TGTGTCAGCAGCATACAGGGGGCGAACACAGATACGCAGTATTTT.

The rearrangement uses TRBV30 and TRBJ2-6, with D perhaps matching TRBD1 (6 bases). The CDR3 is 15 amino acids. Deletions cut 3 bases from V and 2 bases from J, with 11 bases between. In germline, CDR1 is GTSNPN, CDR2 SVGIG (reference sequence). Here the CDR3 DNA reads TGTGCCTGGAGCTTTACAGGGCCTGGGGCCAACGTCCTGACTTTC. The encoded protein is CAWSFTGPGANVLTF.

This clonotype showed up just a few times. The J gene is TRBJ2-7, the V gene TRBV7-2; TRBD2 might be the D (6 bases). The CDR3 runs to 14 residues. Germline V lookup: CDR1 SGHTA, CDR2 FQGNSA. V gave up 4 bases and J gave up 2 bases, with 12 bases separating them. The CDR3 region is CASSSLTGAYEQYF. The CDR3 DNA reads TGTGCCAGCAGCTCCCTAACGGGGGCCTACGAGCAGTACTTC.

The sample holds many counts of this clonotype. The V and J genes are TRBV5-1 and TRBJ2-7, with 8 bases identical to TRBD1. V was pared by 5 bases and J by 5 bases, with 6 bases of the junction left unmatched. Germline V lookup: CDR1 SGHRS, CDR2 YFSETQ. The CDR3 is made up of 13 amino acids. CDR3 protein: CASSLTGVNEQYF. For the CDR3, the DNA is TGCGCCAGCAGTTTGACAGGGGTCAACGAGCAGTACTTC.

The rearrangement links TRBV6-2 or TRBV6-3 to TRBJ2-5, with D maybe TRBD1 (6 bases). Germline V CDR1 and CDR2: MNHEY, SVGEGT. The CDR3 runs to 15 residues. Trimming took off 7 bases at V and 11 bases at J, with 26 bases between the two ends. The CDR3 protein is CASKGRGILEGEQYF. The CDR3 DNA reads TGTGCCAGCAAAGGAAGGGGAATCCTCGAGGGGGAGCAGTACTTC.

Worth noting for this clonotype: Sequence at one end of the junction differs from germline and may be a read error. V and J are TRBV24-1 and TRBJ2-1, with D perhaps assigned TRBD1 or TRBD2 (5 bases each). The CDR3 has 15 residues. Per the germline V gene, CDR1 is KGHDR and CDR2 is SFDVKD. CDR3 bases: TGTGCCACCAGTGGAGGGGAAAGCTCCTACAATAAGCAGTTCTTC. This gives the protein CATSGGESSYNKQFF.